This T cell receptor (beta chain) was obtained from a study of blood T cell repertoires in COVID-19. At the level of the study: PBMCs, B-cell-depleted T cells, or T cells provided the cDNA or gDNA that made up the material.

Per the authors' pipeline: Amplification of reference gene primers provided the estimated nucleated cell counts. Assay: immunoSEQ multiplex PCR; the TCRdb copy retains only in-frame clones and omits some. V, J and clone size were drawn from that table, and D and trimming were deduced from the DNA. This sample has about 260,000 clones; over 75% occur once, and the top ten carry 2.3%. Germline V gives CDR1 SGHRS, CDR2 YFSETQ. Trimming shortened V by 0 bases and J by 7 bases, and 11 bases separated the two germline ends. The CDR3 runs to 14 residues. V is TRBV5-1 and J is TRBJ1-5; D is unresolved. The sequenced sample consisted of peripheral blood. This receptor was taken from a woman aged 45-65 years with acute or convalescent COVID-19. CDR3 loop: CASSLESGSQPQHF. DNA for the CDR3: TGCGCCAGCAGCTTGGAATCGGGGAGCCAGCCCCAGCATTTT.